The 8 T cell receptor beta chains below come from one sample, sequenced in a study of T-cell memory formation after mild COVID-19. TCRdb called the 5' RACE reads again in MiXCR, with one record for every CDR3 protein. This table holds about 110,000 distinct CDR3 sequences, 15% to 20% found once. Sequenced material: PBMCs or a T cell subset sorted from them (not recorded which). The receptors shown here come from a man aged 18 to 30 who had mild COVID-19 (a few samples of this study predate the infection). Cell type and time point are not known.

This clonotype was seen just once. The V and J genes are TRBV27 and TRBJ1-5; TRBD1 is a possible D gene (5 bases). This CDR3 spans 10 amino acids. Trimming removed 11 bases at V and 6 bases at J, with 8 bases between. Germline values: CDR1 MNHEY, CDR2 SMNVEV (reference sequence). The CDR3, as DNA: TGTGCCGGGGCCTGTCAGCCCCAGCATTTT. It is translated as CAGACQPQHF.

The rearrangement uses TRBV11-2 and TRBJ1-2; no clear D. This CDR3 region has 15 residues. V lost 3 bases to trimming and J lost 2 bases, with 13 bases between them. Germline CDR1 reads SGHAT; CDR2 reads FQNNGV. CDR3 DNA: TGTGCCAGCAGCTTTGCAGGAACCAGCAACTATGGCTACACCTTC. Protein sequence: CASSFAGTSNYGYTF. Drawing the rest from reference TRBV11-2 and TRBJ1-2, the complete variable domain is EAGVAQSPRYKIIEKRQSVAFWCNPISGHATLYWYQQILGQGPKLLIQFQNNGVVDDSQLPKDRFSAERLKGVDSTLKIQPAKLEDSAVYLCASSFAGTSNYGYTFGSGTRLTVV.

This clonotype was seen more than once but under ten times. J is TRBJ1-5 and V is TRBV20-1; D ambiguous. Deletions cut 8 bases from V and 0 bases from J, with 11 bases between. The CDR3 runs to 13 residues. Germline CDR1 and CDR2: DFQATT and SNEGSKA (reference sequence). The CDR3 is CSSRQDSNQPQHF. The CDR3 DNA sequence: TGCAGTTCAAGACAAGATAGCAATCAGCCCCAGCATTTT.

This clonotype turned up a few times. This chain links TRBV4-1 with TRBJ2-3; D unresolved. The CDR3 runs to 16 residues. Trimming removed 0 bases at V and 0 bases at J, with 10 bases between. Per the germline V gene, CDR1 is MGHRA and CDR2 is YSYEKL. CDR3 DNA sequence: TGCGCCAGCAGCCAAGAAACCTTCCCTAGCACAGATACGCAGTATTTT. This encodes CASSQETFPSTDTQYF.

Concerning this clonotype itself: Mismatch with germline at one junction end may stem from a read error. This sequence joins TRBV15 and TRBJ1-4; D unclear. Germline loops: CDR1 LNHNV, CDR2 YYDKDF (reference sequence). This CDR3 has 16 residues. CDR3 amino acids: CATSRGSADSNEKLFF. CDR3 DNA: TGTGCCACGAGCAGAGGTTCCGCGGACTCTAATGAAAAACTGTTTTTT. Combining the CDR3 with reference TRBV15 and TRBJ1-4 gives the whole variable domain DAMVIQNPRYQVTQFGKPVTLSCSQTLNHNVMYWYQQKSSQAPKLLFHYYDKDFNNEADTPDNFQSRRPNTSFCFLDIRSPGLGDTAMYLCATSRGSADSNEKLFFGSGTQLSVL.

The genes are TRBV5-1 and TRBJ1-4, with 10 bases that match TRBD1. V shed 6 bases and J 7 bases; nucleotides not matched to a gene: 6. Germline loops: CDR1 SGHRS, CDR2 YFSETQ. This CDR3 is 14 amino acids long. The CDR3 loop reads CASTSGTGVEKLFF. Written as DNA, the CDR3 is TGCGCCAGCACCTCCGGGACAGGGGTTGAAAAACTGTTTTTT.

This clonotype was seen more than once but under ten times. V is TRBV6-2 or TRBV6-3 and J is TRBJ1-1; D is uncertain. Germline V gene data show CDR1 as MNHEY and CDR2 as SVGEGT. V dropped 2 bases and J dropped 1 base, with 8 bases sitting between them. The CDR3 contains 14 residues. DNA for the CDR3: TGTGCCAGCAGTTACAATTTCCAGAACACTGAAGCTTTCTTT. This encodes CASSYNFQNTEAFF.

This clonotype was counted only a few times. The chain joins TRBV5-1 to TRBJ2-1, with 9 bases lining up with TRBD2. From germline, CDR1 is SGHRS and CDR2 YFSETQ. V shed 2 bases, J shed 2 bases, and the junction held 2 bases outside the gene matches. This CDR3 is 15 amino acids long. In DNA form, the CDR3 reads TGCGCCAGCAGCTTCTTAGCGGGGGCCTACAATGAGCAGTTCTTC. Its translation: CASSFLAGAYNEQFF.